This T cell receptor beta chain was captured by sequencing in a study of post-analysis software for immune sequencing data. This CDR3 comprises 15 residues. The germline V and J ends were trimmed by 5 bases and 5 bases, with 18 bases remaining between them. Prepared libraries of TCR beta cDNA carried unique molecular identifiers. One entry per CDR3 protein, called by TCRdb with MiXCR from the PCR reads. The data contain some 690,000 distinct CDR3 sequences, roughly three fifths of them singletons. A word on this clonotype: Its antigen is as yet unknown.

Points from the study as a whole: Pronounced co-clustering by F measure was evident among identically batched samples. Normalized Chao1 diversity was significantly reduced in patients versus controls. Patients carried roughly 5 TRBV segments more frequently than controls did, and TRBV5-6, TRBV5-1 and TRBV20-1 were among them.

The sequence came from a girl aged 2 to 10 with multiple sclerosis. The source material was blood. The V gene is TRBV12-3 or TRBV12-4, the J gene TRBJ1-2; the D gene is possibly TRBD1 (5 bases). The CDR3 DNA reads as TGTGCCAGCAGTCCTCGGATGAGGGGACTATATGGCTACACCTTC. This gives the protein CASSPRMRGLYGYTF.